This T cell receptor (beta chain) was sequenced in a study of blood T cell repertoires in COVID-19. In the study overall: The United States, Italy and Spain supplied acute and convalescent COVID-19 samples.

Clones were read by immunoSEQ multiplex PCR, and TCRdb kept only the in-frame ones, dropping some. Among tens of thousands of clones listed, nearly 95% were seen once. Germline V CDR1 and CDR2: LGHDT, YNNKEL (reference sequence). CDR3 size: 12 residues. The V end was cut by 0 bases, the J end by 7 bases, with 6 bases between. The TCR originated in a human donor with active COVID-19. The donor label of this sample is uncertain. Sequencing used peripheral blood. The chain has TRBV3-1 (or the pseudogene TRBV3-2) and TRBJ2-5, with D hard to call. DNA for the CDR3: TGTGCCAGCAGCCAAGATGGGCTGACCCAGTACTTC. This translates into CASSQDGLTQYF.